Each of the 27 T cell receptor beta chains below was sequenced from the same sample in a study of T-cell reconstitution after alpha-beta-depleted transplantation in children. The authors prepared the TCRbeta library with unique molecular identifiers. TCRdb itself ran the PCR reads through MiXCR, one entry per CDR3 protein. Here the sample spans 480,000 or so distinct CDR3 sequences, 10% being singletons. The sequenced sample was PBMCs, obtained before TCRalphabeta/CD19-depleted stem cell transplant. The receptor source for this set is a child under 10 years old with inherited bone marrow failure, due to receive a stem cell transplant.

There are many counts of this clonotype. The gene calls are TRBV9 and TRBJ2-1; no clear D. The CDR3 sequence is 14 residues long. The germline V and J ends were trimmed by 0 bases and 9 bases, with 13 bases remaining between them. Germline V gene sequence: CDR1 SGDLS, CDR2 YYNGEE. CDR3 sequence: CASSVATTGVEQFF. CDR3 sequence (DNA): TGTGCCAGCAGCGTAGCTACGACCGGAGTTGAGCAGTTCTTC. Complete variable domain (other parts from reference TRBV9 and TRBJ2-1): DSGVTQTPKHLITATGQRVTLRCSPRSGDLSVYWYQQSLDQGLQFLIQYYNGEERAKGNILERFSAQQFPDLHSELNLSSLELGDSALYFCASSVATTGVEQFFGPGTRLTVL.

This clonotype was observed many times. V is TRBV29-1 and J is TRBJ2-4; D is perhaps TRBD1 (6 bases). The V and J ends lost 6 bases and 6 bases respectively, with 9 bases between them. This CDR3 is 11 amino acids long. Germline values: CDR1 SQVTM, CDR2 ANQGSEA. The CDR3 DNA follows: TGCAGCGTAGTACAGGGAAACATTCAGTACTTC. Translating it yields CSVVQGNIQYF. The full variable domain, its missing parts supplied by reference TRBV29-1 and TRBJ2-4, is SAVISQKPSRDICQRGTSLTIQCQVDSQVTMMFWYRQQPGQSLTLIATANQGSEATYESGFVIDKFPISRPNLTFSTLTVSNMSPEDSSIYLCSVVQGNIQYFGAGTRLSVL.

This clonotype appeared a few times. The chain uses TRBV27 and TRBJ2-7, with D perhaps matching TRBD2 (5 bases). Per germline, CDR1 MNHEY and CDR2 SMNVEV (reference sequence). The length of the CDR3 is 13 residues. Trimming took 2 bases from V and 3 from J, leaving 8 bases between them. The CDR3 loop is CASSLGSHYEQYF. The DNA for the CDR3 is TGTGCCAGCAGTTTAGGGAGCCACTACGAGCAGTACTTC.

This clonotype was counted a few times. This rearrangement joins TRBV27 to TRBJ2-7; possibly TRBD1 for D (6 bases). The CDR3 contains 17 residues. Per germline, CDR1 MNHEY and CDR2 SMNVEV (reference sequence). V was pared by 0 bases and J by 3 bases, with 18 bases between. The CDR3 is CASSLSSPGDPYYEQYF. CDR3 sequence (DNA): TGTGCCAGCAGTTTATCCAGTCCAGGGGACCCCTACTACGAGCAGTACTTC.

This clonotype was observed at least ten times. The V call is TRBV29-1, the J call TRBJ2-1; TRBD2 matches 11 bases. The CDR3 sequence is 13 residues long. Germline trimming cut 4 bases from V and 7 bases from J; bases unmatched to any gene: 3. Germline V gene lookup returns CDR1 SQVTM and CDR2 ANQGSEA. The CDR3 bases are TGCAGCGTTGTAGCGGGAGGGAGGAATGAGCAGTTCTTC. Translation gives CSVVAGGRNEQFF.

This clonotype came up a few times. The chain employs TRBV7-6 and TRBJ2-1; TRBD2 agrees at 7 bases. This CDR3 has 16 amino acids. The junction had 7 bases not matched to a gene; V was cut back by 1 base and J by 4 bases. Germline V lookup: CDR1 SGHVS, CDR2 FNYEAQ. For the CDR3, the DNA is TGTGCCAGCAGCTTAGATGGGGGGGGACTATACAATGAGCAGTTCTTC. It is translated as CASSLDGGGLYNEQFF.

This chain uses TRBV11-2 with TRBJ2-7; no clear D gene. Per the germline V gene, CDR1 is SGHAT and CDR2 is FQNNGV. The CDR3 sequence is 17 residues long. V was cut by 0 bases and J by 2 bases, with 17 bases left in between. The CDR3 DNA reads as TGTGCCAGCAGCTTAGATAGGAAAGCCAGGCCACCCTACGAGCAGTACTTC. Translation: CASSLDRKARPPYEQYF.

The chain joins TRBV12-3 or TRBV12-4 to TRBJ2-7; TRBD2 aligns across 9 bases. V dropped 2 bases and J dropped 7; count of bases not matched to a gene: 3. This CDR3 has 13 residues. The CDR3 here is CASSLTLAGEQYF. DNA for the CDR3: TGTGCCAGCAGTTTAACCCTAGCGGGAGAGCAGTACTTC.

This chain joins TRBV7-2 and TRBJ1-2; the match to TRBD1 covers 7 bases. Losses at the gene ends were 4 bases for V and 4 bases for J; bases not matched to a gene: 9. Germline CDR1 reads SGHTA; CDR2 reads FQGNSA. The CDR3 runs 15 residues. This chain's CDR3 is CASSYTKGQAYGYTF. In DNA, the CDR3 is TGTGCCAGCAGCTACACAAAAGGACAGGCCTATGGCTACACCTTC.

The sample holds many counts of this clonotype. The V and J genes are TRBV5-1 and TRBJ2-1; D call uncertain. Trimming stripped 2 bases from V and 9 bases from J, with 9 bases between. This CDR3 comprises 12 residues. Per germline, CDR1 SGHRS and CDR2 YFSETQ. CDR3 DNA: TGCGCCAGCAGCTTCTACGACTCTGAGCAGTTCTTC. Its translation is CASSFYDSEQFF.

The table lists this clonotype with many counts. CDR3 protein: CASSRQAGNTEAFF. The CDR3 region has the DNA TGTGCCAGCTCAAGACAGGCCGGGAACACTGAAGCTTTCTTT. V is TRBV12-3 or TRBV12-4 and J is TRBJ1-1, with D tentatively TRBD1 (6 bases). Trimming cost V 8 bases and J 1 base, with 14 bases left between them. This CDR3 region has 14 residues.

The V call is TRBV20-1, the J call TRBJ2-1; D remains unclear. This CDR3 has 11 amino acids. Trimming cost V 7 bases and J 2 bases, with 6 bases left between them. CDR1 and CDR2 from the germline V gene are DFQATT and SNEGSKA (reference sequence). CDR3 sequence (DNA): TGCAGTGTCAACGCCTACAATGAGCAGTTCTTC. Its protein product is CSVNAYNEQFF.

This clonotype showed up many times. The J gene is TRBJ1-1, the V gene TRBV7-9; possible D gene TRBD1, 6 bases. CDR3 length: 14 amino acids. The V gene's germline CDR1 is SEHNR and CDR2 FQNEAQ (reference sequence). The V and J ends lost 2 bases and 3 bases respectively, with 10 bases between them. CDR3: CASSLHRADTEAFF. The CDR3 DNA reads TGTGCCAGCAGCTTACACAGGGCAGACACTGAAGCTTTCTTT.

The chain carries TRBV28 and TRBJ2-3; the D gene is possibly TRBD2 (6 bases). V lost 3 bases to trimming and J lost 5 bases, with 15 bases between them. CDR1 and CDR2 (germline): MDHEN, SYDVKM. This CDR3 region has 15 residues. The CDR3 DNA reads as TGTGCCAGCAGTTTGGTCGGGAGTAGCGTAGATACGCAGTATTTT. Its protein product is CASSLVGSSVDTQYF.

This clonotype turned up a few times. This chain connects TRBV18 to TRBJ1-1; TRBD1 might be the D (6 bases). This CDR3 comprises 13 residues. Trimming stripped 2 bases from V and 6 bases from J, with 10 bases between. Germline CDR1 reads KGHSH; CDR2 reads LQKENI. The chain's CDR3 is CASSPDRSAEAFF. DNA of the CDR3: TGTGCCAGCTCACCAGACAGGTCCGCTGAAGCTTTCTTT.

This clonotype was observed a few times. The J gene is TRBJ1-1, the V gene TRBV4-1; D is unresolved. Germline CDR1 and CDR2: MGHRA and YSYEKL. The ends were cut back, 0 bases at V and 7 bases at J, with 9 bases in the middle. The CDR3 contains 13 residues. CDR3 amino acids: CASSQDDEDEAFF. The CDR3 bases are TGCGCCAGCAGCCAAGACGATGAAGATGAAGCTTTCTTT.

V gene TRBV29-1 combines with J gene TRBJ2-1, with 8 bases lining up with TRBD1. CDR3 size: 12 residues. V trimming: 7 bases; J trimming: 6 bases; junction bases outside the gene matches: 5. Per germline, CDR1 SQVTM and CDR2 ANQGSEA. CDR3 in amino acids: CSAPGQVNEQFF. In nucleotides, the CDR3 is TGCAGCGCACCGGGACAGGTCAATGAGCAGTTCTTC.

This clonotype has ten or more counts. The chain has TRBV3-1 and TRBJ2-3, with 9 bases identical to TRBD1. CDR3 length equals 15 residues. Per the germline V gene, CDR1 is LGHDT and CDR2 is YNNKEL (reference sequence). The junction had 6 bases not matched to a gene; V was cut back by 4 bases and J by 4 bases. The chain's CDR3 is CASSPDRGDADTQYF. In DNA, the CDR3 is TGTGCCAGCAGCCCCGACAGGGGGGATGCAGATACGCAGTATTTT.

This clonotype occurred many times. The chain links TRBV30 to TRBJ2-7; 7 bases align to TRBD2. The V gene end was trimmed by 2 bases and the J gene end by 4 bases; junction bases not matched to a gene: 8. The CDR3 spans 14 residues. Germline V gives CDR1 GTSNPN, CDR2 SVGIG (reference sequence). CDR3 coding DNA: TGTGCCTGGAGTCTAGCGGAAAGGGGATACGAGCAGTACTTC. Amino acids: CAWSLAERGYEQYF.

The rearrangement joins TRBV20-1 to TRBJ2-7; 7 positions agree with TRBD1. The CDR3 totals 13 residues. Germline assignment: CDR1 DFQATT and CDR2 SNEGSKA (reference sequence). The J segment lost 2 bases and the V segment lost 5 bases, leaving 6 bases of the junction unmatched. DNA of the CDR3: TGCAGTGCTCATCGGGACAGTACCTACGAGCAGTACTTC. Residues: CSAHRDSTYEQYF.

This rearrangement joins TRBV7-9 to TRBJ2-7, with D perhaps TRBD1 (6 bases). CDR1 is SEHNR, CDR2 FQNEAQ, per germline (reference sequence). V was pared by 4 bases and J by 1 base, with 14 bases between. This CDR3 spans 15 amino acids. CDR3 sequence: CASSWWEQGSYEQYF. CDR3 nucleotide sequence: TGTGCCAGCAGCTGGTGGGAACAGGGTTCCTACGAGCAGTACTTC.

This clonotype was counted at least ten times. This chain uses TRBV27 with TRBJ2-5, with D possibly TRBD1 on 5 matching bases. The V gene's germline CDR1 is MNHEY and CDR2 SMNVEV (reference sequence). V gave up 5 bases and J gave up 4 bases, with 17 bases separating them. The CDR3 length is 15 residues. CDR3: CASSPPGAAGETQYF. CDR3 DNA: TGTGCCAGCAGTCCACCTGGGGCCGCCGGAGAGACCCAGTACTTC.

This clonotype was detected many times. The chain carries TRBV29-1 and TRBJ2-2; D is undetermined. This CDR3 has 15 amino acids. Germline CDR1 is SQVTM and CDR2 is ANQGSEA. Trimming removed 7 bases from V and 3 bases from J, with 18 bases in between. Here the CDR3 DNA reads TGCAGCGCTACTTTTGAGCAGGCCTACACCGGGGAGCTGTTTTTT. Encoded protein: CSATFEQAYTGELFF.

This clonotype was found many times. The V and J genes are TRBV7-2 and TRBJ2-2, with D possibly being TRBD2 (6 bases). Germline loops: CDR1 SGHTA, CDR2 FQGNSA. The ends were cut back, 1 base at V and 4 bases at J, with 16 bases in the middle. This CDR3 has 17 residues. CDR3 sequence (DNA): TGTGCCAGCAGCTTAGGACCGGGAGAAACAGTCACCGGGGAGCTGTTTTTT. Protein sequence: CASSLGPGETVTGELFF.

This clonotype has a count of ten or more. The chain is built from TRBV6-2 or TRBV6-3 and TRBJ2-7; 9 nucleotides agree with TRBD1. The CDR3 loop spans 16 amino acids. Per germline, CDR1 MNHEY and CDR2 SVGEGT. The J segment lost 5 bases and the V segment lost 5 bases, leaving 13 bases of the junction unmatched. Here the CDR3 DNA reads TGTGCCAGCAGTGCGCTTCGGGACAGGGTTTCCCACGAGCAGTACTTC. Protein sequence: CASSALRDRVSHEQYF.

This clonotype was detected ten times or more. Here the CDR3 reads CASSWDNEKLFF. The CDR3, as DNA: TGTGCCAGCAGTTGGGATAATGAAAAACTGTTTTTT. The chain carries TRBV6-5 and TRBJ1-4; no definite D call. Germline CDR1 is MNHEY and CDR2 is SVGAGI. The CDR3 length is 12 residues. The V and J ends lost 4 bases and 4 bases respectively, with 4 bases between them.

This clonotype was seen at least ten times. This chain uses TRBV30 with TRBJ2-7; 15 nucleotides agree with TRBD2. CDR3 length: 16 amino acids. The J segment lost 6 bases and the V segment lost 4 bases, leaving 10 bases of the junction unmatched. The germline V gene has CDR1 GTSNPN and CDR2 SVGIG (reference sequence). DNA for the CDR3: TGTGCCTGGAAGAGACCGGGACTAGCGGGAGGAGGCGAGCAGTACTTC. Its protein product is CAWKRPGLAGGGEQYF.